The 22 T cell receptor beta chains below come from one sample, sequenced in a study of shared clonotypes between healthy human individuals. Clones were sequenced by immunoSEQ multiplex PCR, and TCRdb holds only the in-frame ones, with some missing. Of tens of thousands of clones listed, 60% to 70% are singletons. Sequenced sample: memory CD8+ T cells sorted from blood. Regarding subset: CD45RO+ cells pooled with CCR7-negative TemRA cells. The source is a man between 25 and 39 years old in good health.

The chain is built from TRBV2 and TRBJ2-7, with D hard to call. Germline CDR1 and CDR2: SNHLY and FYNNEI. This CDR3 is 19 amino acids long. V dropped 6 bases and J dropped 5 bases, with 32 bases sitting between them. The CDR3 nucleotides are TGTGCCAGCAGCCCCCTATCGTTATTGCAAGCCCCTGCCTACCACGAGCAGTACTTC. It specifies CASSPLSLLQAPAYHEQYF.

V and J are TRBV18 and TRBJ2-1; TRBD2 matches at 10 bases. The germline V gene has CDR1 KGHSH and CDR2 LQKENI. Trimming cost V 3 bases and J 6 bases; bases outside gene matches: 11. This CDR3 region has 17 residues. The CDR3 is CASSPLNPGLAPNEQFF. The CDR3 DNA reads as TGTGCCAGCTCACCGTTAAACCCGGGACTAGCGCCCAATGAGCAGTTCTTC.

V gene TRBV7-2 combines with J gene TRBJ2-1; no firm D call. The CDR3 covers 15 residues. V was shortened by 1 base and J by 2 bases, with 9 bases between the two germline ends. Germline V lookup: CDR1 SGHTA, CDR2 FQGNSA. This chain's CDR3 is CASSLGVSTYNEQFF. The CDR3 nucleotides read TGTGCCAGCAGCTTAGGGGTCTCGACCTACAATGAGCAGTTCTTC.

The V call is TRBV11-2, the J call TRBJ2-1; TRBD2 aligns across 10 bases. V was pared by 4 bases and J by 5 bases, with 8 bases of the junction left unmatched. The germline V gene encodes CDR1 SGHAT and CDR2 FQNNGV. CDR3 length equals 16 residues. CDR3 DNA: TGTGCCAGCAGCTCGAGGACTAGCGGATATCACAATGAGCAGTTCTTC. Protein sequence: CASSSRTSGYHNEQFF. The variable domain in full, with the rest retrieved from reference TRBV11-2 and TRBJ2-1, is EAGVAQSPRYKIIEKRQSVAFWCNPISGHATLYWYQQILGQGPKLLIQFQNNGVVDDSQLPKDRFSAERLKGVDSTLKIQPAKLEDSAVYLCASSSRTSGYHNEQFFGPGTRLTVL.

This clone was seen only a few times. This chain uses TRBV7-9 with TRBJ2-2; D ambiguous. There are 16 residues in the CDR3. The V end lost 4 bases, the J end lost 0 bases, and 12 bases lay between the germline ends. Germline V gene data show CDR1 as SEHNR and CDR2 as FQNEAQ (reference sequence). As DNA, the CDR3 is TGTGCCAGCAGCTCCCTCCTTATGGCGAACACCGGGGAGCTGTTTTTT. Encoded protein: CASSSLLMANTGELFF. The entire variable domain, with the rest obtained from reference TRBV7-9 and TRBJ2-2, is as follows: DTGVSQNPRHKITKRGQNVTFRCDPISEHNRLYWYRQTLGQGPEFLTYFQNEAQLEKSRLLSDRFSAERPKGSFSTLEIQRTEQGDSAMYLCASSSLLMANTGELFFGEGSRLTVL.

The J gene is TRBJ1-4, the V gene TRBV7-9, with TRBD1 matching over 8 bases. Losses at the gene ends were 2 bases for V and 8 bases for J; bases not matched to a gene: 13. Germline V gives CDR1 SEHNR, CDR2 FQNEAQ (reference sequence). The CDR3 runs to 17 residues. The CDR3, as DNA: TGTGCCAGCAGCTTATATACGGCAGGGGGCATAACCGAAAAACTGTTTTTT. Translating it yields CASSLYTAGGITEKLFF.

CDR3 residues: CASSLQETTEAFF. CDR3 in DNA: TGTGCCAGTAGTTTGCAGGAGACCACTGAAGCTTTCTTT. The rearrangement uses TRBV19 and TRBJ1-1, with unresolved D. Deletions cut 5 bases from V and 4 bases from J, with 11 bases between. This CDR3 has 13 residues. Germline CDR1 reads LNHDA; CDR2 reads SQIVND (reference sequence).

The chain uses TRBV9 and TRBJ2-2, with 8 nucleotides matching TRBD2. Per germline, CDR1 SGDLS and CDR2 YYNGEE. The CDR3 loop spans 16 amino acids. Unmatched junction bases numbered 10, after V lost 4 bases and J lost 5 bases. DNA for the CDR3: TGTGCCAGCAGCCCCTACGGAGCGGGAGAAACCGGGGAGCTGTTTTTT. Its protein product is CASSPYGAGETGELFF.

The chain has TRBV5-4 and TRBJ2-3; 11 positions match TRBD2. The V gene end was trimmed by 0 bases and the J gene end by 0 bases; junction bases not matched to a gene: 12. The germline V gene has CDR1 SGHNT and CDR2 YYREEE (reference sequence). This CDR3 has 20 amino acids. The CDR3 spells CASSLVIAGGYIKSTDTQYF. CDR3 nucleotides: TGTGCCAGCAGCTTGGTCATAGCGGGAGGGTATATTAAGAGCACAGATACGCAGTATTTT.

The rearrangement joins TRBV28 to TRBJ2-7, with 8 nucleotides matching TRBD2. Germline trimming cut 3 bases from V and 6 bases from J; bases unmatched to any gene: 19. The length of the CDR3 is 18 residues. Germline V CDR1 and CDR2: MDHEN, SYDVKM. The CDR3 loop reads CASSFFIVFAGGPLEQYF. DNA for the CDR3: TGTGCCAGCAGTTTTTTCATCGTCTTCGCGGGAGGACCGCTCGAGCAGTACTTC.

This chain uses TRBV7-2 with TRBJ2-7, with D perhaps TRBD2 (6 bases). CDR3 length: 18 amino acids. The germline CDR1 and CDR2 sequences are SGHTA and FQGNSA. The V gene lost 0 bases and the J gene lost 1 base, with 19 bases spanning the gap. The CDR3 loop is CASSLALSAGPLSYEQYF. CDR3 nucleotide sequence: TGTGCCAGCAGCTTAGCGCTGTCGGCGGGACCGCTATCCTACGAGCAGTACTTC.

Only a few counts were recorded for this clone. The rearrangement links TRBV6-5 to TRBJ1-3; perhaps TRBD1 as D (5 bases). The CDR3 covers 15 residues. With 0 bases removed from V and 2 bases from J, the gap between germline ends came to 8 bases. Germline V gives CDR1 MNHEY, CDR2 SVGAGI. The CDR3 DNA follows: TGTGCCAGCAGTTACTCTGAGGGGACTGGAAACACCATATATTTT. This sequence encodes CASSYSEGTGNTIYF.

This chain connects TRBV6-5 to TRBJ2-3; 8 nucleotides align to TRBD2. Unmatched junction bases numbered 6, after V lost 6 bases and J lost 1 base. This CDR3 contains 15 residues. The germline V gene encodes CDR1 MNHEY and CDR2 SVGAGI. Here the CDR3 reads CASSTPGGGTDTQYF. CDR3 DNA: TGTGCCAGCAGCACACCGGGGGGGGGCACAGATACGCAGTATTTT.

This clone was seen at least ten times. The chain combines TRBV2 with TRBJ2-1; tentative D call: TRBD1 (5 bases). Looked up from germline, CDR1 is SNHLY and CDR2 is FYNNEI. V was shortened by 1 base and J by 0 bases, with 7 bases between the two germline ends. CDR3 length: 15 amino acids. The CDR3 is CASSEDRSSYNEQFF. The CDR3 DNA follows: TGTGCCAGCAGTGAAGACAGGAGCTCCTACAATGAGCAGTTCTTC. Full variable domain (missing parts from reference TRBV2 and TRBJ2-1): EPEVTQTPSHQVTQMGQEVILRCVPISNHLYFYWYRQILGQKVEFLVSFYNNEISEKSEIFDDQFSVERPDGSNFTLKIRSTKLEDSAMYFCASSEDRSSYNEQFFGPGTRLTVL.

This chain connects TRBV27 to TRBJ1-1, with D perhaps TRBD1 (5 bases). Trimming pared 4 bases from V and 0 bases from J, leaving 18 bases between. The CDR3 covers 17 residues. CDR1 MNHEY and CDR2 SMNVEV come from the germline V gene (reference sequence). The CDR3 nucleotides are TGTGCCAGCAGTTATCTAAGTGGGGGTCGCATGAACACTGAAGCTTTCTTT. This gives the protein CASSYLSGGRMNTEAFF.

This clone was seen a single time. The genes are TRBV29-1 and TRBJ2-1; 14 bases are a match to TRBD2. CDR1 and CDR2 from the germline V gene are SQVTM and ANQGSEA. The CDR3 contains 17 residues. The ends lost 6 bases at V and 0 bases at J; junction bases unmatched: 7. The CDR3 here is CSVGGLAGVSSYNEQFF. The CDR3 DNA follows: TGCAGCGTCGGGGGACTAGCGGGAGTCTCCTCCTACAATGAGCAGTTCTTC.

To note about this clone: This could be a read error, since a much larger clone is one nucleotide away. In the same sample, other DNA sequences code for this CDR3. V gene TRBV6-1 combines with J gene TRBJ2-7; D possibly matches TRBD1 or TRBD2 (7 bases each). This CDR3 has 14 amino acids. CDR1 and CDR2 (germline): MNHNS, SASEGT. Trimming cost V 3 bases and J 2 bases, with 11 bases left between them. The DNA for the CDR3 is TGTGCCAGCAGTGACAGGGGGGGCCCCTACGAGCAGTACTTC. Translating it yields CASSDRGGPYEQYF.

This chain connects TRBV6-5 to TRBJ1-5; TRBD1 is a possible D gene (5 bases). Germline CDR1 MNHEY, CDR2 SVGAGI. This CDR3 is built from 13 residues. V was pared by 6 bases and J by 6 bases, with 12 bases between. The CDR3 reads CASSRAQGQPQHF. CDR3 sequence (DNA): TGTGCCAGCAGCCGGGCTCAGGGTCAGCCCCAGCATTTT.

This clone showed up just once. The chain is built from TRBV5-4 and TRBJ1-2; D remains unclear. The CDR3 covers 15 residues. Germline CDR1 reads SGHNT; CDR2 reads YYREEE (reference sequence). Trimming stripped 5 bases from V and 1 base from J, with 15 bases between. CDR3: CASSFPEDGNYGYTF. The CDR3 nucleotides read TGTGCCAGCAGTTTTCCTGAAGACGGTAACTATGGCTACACCTTC.

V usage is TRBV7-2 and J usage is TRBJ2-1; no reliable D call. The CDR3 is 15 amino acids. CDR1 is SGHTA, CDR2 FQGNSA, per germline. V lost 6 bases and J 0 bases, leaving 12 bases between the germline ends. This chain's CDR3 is CASSSSESSYNEQFF. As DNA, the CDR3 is TGTGCCAGCAGTAGTTCGGAGAGCTCCTACAATGAGCAGTTCTTC.

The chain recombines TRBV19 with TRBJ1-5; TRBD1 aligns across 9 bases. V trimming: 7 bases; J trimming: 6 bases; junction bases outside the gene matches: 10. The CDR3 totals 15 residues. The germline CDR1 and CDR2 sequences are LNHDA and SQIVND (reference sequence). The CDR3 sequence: CASTTGGAGFQPQHF. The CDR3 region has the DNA TGTGCCAGTACCACAGGGGGCGCGGGGTTTCAGCCCCAGCATTTT.

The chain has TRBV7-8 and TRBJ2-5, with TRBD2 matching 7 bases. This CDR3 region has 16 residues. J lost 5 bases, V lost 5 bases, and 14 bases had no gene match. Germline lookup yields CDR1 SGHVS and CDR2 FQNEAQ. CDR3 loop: CASSHLLADLRETQYF. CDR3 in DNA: TGTGCCAGCAGCCACCTTCTAGCGGACCTCCGGGAGACCCAGTACTTC.